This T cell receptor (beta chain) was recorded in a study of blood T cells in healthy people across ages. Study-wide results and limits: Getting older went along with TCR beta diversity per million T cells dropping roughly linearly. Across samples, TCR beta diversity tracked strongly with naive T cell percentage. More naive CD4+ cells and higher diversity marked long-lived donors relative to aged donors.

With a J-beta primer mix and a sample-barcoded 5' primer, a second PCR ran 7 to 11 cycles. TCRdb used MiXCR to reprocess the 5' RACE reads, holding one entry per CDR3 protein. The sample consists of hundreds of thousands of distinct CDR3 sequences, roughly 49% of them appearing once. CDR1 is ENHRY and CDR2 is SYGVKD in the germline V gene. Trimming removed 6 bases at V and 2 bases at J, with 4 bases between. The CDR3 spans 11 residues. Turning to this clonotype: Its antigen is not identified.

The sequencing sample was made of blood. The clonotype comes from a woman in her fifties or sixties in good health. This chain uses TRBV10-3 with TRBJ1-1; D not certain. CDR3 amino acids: CAIRGNTEAFF. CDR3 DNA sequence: TGTGCCATCAGGGGAAACACTGAAGCTTTCTTT.